The 5 T cell receptor beta chains in this list originate from one sample, sequenced in a study of blood T cell repertoires in COVID-19. Libraries were prepared by immunoSEQ multiplex PCR; TCRdb keeps only in-frame clonotypes and omits some of them. The sample carries roughly 100,000 clones, approximately 80% recorded once. The sample was peripheral blood. The source of these receptors is a human donor in a cohort sampled during active COVID-19.

The rearrangement uses TRBV7-9 and TRBJ1-1; the D gene is possibly TRBD1 (5 bases). This CDR3 is 13 amino acids long. Germline V gives CDR1 SEHNR, CDR2 FQNEAQ (reference sequence). Trimming removed 5 bases from V and 7 bases from J, with 14 bases in between. The CDR3 coding sequence is TGTGCCAGCAGCAGACCGACAGCAAGTGAAGCTTTCTTT. This sequence encodes CASSRPTASEAFF.

Here the CDR3 reads CASSSWGGETDTQYF. CDR3 sequence (DNA): TGTGCCAGCAGTTCCTGGGGGGGCGAGACAGATACGCAGTATTTT. The chain has TRBV6-2 or TRBV6-3 and TRBJ2-3; possible D gene TRBD2, 7 bases. The germline V gene encodes CDR1 MNHEY and CDR2 SVGEGT. The CDR3 consists of 15 residues. The V end lost 4 bases, the J end lost 3 bases, and 14 bases lay between the germline ends.

The V call is TRBV11-2, the J call TRBJ1-3; D possibly corresponds to TRBD1 (5 bases). Germline V gives CDR1 SGHAT, CDR2 FQNNGV. This CDR3 is 15 amino acids long. Trimming stripped 5 bases from V and 7 bases from J, with 18 bases between. The CDR3 loop is CASSGGLRMGNTIYF. The CDR3 region has the DNA TGTGCCAGCAGCGGGGGACTTCGGATGGGGAACACCATATATTTT.

The rearrangement uses TRBV23-1 and TRBJ1-1, with a tentative D call TRBD1 (6 bases). TRBV23-1 is labeled an ORF, and its function is uncertain. Trimming removed 0 bases at V and 2 bases at J, with 22 bases between. The length of the CDR3 is 19 residues. The CDR3 region has the DNA TGCGCCAGCAGTCAATCGATACCCCGGTCTTACAGGGATAACACTGAAGCTTTCTTT. As protein: CASSQSIPRSYRDNTEAFF.

The V gene is TRBV18, the J gene TRBJ1-2; TRBD1 agrees at 7 bases. The V and J ends lost 6 bases and 4 bases, in that order; junction bases with no gene match: 17. Germline CDR1 is KGHSH and CDR2 is LQKENI. The CDR3 totals 17 residues. As DNA, the CDR3 is TGTGCCAGCTCGCCCGCCGGGACAGCGCTAGGGGGCTATGGCTACACCTTC. It specifies CASSPAGTALGGYGYTF. The entire variable domain, with the rest obtained from reference TRBV18 and TRBJ1-2, is as follows: NAGVMQNPRHLVRRRGQEARLRCSPMKGHSHVYWYRQLPEEGLKFMVYLQKENIIDESGMPKERFSAEFPKEGPSILRIQQVVRGDSAAYFCASSPAGTALGGYGYTFGSGTRLTVV.